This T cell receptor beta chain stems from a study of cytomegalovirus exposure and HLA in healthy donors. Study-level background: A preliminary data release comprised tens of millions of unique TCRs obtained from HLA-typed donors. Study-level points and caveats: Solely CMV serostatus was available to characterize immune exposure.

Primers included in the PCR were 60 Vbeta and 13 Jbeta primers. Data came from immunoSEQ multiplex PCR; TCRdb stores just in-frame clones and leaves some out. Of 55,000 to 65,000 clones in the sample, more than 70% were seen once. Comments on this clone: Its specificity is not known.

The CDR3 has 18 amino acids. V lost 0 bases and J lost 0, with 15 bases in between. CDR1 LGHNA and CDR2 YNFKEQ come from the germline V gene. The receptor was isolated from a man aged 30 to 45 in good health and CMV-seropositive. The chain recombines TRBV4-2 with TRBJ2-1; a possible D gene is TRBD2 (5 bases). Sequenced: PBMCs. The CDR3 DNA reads TGTGCCAGCAGCCAAGATCGAGGACTCGTGAGCTCCTACAATGAGCAGTTCTTC. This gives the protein CASSQDRGLVSSYNEQFF.